Below are 10 T cell receptor beta chains sequenced from a single sample in a study of blood T cell repertoires in COVID-19. Assay: immunoSEQ multiplex PCR; the TCRdb copy retains only in-frame clones and omits some. The table includes 220,000 or so clones, 90% detected once. Sequences were obtained from PBMCs or T cells enriched from blood (not recorded which). These receptor sequences come from a man aged 45-65 years who had been exposed to COVID-19.

The chain employs TRBV24-1 and TRBJ2-5, with D uncertain. Trimming stripped 0 bases from V and 5 bases from J, with 3 bases between. Germline V gene sequence: CDR1 KGHDR, CDR2 SFDVKD. The CDR3 has 12 amino acids. This CDR3 is CATSDLRETQYF. In DNA form, the CDR3 reads TGTGCCACCAGTGATTTGCGGGAGACCCAGTACTTC.

The chain is built from TRBV18 and TRBJ2-5; D perhaps matches TRBD1 (5 bases). This CDR3 has 14 residues. Germline V gene data show CDR1 as KGHSH and CDR2 as LQKENI. The V end was cut by 1 base, the J end by 3 bases, with 9 bases between. The CDR3 sequence: CASSPRTGEETQYF. The CDR3 DNA reads as TGTGCCAGCTCACCACGAACAGGAGAAGAGACCCAGTACTTC.

The chain joins TRBV2 to TRBJ1-2; D ambiguous. Looked up from germline, CDR1 is SNHLY and CDR2 is FYNNEI. CDR3 length: 14 amino acids. V dropped 7 bases and J dropped 3 bases, with 15 bases sitting between them. CDR3 region: CASKEDPLDYGYTF. CDR3 nucleotides: TGTGCCAGCAAGGAGGACCCCTTAGACTATGGCTACACCTTC.

The V call is TRBV18, the J call TRBJ1-3, with 9 bases that match TRBD1. Germline lookup yields CDR1 KGHSH and CDR2 LQKENI. CDR3 length equals 15 residues. After removal of 6 bases from V and 4 bases from J, the junction contained 7 bases not matched to a gene. DNA of the CDR3: TGTGCCAGCTCGGGACAGGGATTTGGCGGAAACACCATATATTTT. Translated: CASSGQGFGGNTIYF.

The rearrangement uses TRBV2 and TRBJ2-7, with 7 nucleotides matching TRBD1. CDR3 length: 15 residues. Germline CDR1 is SNHLY and CDR2 is FYNNEI. V gave up 4 bases and J gave up 0 bases; unmatched junction bases: 6. CDR3 in DNA: TGTGCCAGCAGTGGGACAGGAAGAAGCTCCTACGAGCAGTACGTC. Its protein product is CASSGTGRSSYEQYV.

This chain links TRBV2 with TRBJ1-6; 8 bases match TRBD1. The J segment lost 5 bases and the V segment lost 7 bases, leaving 7 bases of the junction unmatched. Germline values: CDR1 SNHLY, CDR2 FYNNEI. This CDR3 is built from 15 residues. DNA of the CDR3: TGTGCCAGCACCGTGACAGGGGTAAATAATTCACCCCTCCACTTT. It yields the protein CASTVTGVNNSPLHF. The entire variable domain, with the rest obtained from reference TRBV2 and TRBJ1-6, is as follows: EPEVTQTPSHQVTQMGQEVILRCVPISNHLYFYWYRQILGQKVEFLVSFYNNEISEKSEIFDDQFSVERPDGSNFTLKIRSTKLEDSAMYFCASTVTGVNNSPLHFGNGTRLTVT.

The gene calls are TRBV27 and TRBJ1-1, with D tentatively TRBD1 (6 bases). Germline V gene sequence: CDR1 MNHEY, CDR2 SMNVEV (reference sequence). The CDR3 has 15 residues. V lost 2 bases and J lost 5, with 15 bases in between. CDR3 nucleotide sequence: TGTGCCAGCAGTTTAAGTCTGAGGCAGGGGACTGAAGCTTTCTTT. Translated: CASSLSLRQGTEAFF.

The rearrangement joins TRBV19 to TRBJ1-1; 8 bases line up with TRBD1. Germline V gives CDR1 LNHDA, CDR2 SQIVND (reference sequence). The V and J ends lost 3 bases and 7 bases, in that order; junction bases with no gene match: 7. This CDR3 has 14 residues. CDR3 DNA: TGTGCCAGTAGTATCACAGGGGGGACAATTGAAGCTTTCTTT. It translates to CASSITGGTIEAFF. Filled out from reference TRBV19 and TRBJ1-1, the complete variable domain reads DGGITQSPKYLFRKEGQNVTLSCEQNLNHDAMYWYRQDPGQGLRLIYYSQIVNDFQKGDIAEGYSVSREKKESFPLTVTSAQKNPTAFYLCASSITGGTIEAFFGQGTRLTVV.

The V call is TRBV30, the J call TRBJ1-5, with 7 bases aligning to TRBD1. The CDR3 consists of 17 residues. The ends lost 0 bases at V and 1 base at J; junction bases unmatched: 9. Germline V lookup: CDR1 GTSNPN, CDR2 SVGIG (reference sequence). DNA of the CDR3: TGTGCCTGGAGTGTTGGTCGGACAGGTCGCAGCAATCAGCCCCAGCATTTT. Translated, it gives CAWSVGRTGRSNQPQHF.

This CDR3 reads CASRGRTSGDEQFF. The DNA for the CDR3 is TGTGCCAGCAGGGGTAGGACTAGTGGGGATGAGCAGTTCTTC. V usage is TRBV2 and J usage is TRBJ2-1, with TRBD2 matching over 7 bases. Germline assignment: CDR1 SNHLY and CDR2 FYNNEI. With V trimmed by 6 bases and J by 8 bases, 10 bases remained unmatched. The CDR3 contains 14 residues. Together with reference TRBV2 and TRBJ2-1, the CDR3 gives the full variable domain: EPEVTQTPSHQVTQMGQEVILRCVPISNHLYFYWYRQILGQKVEFLVSFYNNEISEKSEIFDDQFSVERPDGSNFTLKIRSTKLEDSAMYFCASRGRTSGDEQFFGPGTRLTVL.